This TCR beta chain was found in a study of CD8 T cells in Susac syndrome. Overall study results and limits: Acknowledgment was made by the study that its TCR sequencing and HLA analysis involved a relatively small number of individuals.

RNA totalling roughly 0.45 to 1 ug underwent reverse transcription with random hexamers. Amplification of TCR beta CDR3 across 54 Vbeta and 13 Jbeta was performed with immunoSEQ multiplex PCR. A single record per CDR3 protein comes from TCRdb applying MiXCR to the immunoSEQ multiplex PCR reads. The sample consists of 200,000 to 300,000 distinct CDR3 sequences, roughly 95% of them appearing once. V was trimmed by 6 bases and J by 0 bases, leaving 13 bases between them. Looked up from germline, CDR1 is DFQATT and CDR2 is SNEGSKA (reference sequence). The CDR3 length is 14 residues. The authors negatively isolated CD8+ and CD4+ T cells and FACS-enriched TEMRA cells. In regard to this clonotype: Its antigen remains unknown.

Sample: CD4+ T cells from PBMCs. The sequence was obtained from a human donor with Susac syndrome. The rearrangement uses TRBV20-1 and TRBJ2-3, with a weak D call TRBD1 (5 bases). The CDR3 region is CSAKGRSSTDTQYF. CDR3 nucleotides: TGCAGTGCCAAGGGGCGGAGTAGCACAGATACGCAGTATTTT.